This is a list of T cell receptor beta chains from one sample in a study of CXCR3-negative and CXCR3-positive naive CD8 T cells. TCRdb re-analyzed the 5' RACE reads; it lists each CDR3 protein once, without DNA. In all, the sample yields 70,000 to 100,000 distinct CDR3 sequences. Material for sequencing was naive CXCR3- CD8+ T cells from blood. The receptors come from a human donor in good health. Some clones in this sample may be carry-over from other donors' samples. CDR3s include the opening cysteine and the closing phenylalanine or tryptophan.

V: TRBV7-6
length: 16
J: TRBJ1-1
CDR3: CASSLGVGQGNTEAFF

V: TRBV4-2
length: 15
J: TRBJ1-1
CDR3: CASSHWTGMNTEAFF

V: TRBV5-1
length: 15
J: TRBJ2-3
CDR3: CASSPGGGLADTQYF

V: TRBV28
length: 13
J: TRBJ2-7
CDR3: CASSLRGIYEQYF

V: TRBV7-6
length: 13
J: TRBJ2-1
CDR3: CASTLAVYNEQFF

V: TRBV29-1
length: 13
J: TRBJ1-1
CDR3: CSVAGGRNTEAFF

V: TRBV29-1
length: 17
J: TRBJ2-1
CDR3: CSVDWGFGTSEYNEQFF

V: TRBV29-1
length: 13
J: TRBJ2-2
CDR3: CSAVDGNTGELFF

V: TRBV29-1
length: 14
J: TRBJ2-3
CDR3: CSAPPSGIADTQYF

V: TRBV28
length: 18
J: TRBJ2-5
CDR3: CASSLVAGGEISEETQYF

V: TRBV29-1
length: 11
J: TRBJ2-7
CDR3: CSVVQVGEQYF